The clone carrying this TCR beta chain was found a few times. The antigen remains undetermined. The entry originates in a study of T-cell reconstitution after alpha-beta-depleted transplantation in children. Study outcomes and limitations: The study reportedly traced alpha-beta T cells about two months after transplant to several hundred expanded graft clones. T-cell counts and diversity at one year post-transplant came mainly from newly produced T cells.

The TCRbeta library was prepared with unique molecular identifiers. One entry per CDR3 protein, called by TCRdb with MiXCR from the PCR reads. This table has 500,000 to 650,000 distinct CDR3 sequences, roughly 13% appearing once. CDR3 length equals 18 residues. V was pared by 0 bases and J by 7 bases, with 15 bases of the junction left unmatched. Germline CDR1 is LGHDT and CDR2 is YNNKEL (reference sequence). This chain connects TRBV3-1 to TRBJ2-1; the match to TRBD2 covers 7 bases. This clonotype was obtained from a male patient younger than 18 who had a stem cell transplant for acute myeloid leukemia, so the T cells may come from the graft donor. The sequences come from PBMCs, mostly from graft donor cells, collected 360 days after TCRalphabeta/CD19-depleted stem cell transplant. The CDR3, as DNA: TGTGCCAGCAGCCAAGACTGGTGGGAGGGCCCCAACGAAAATGAGCAGTTCTTC. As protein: CASSQDWWEGPNENEQFF.